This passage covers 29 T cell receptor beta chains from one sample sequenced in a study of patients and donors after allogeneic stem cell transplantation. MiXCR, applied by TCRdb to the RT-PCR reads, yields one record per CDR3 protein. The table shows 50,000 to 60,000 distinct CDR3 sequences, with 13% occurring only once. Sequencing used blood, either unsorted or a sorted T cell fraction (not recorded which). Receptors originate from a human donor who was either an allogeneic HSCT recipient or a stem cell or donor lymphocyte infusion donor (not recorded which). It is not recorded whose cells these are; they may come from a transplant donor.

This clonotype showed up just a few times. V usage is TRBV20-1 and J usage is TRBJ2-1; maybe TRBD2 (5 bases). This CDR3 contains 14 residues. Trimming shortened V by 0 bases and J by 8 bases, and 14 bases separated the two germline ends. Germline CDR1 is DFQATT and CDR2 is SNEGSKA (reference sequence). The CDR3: CSARERAGRYEQFF. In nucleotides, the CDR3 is TGCAGTGCTAGAGAGCGGGCAGGAAGGTATGAGCAGTTCTTC.

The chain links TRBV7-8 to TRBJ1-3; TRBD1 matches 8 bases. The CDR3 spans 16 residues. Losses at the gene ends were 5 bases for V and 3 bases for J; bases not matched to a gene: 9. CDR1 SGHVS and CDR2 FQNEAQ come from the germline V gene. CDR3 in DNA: TGTGCCAGCAGCACTCGACAGGGGCCAGGTGGAAACACCATATATTTT. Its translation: CASSTRQGPGGNTIYF.

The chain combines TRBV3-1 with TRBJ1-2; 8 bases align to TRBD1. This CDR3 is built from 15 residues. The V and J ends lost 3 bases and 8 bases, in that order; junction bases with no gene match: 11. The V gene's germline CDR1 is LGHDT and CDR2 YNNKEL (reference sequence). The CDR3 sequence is CASSQPGQGARGYTF. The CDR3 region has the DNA TGTGCCAGCAGCCAGCCTGGCCAGGGGGCGCGAGGCTACACCTTC.

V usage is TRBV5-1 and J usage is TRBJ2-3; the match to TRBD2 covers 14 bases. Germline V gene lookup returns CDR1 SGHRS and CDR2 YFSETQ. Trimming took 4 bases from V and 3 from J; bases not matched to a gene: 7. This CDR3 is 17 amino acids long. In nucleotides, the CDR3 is TGCGCCAGCAGCCCAGGACTAGCGGGAGGTTCGACAGATACGCAGTATTTT. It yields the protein CASSPGLAGGSTDTQYF. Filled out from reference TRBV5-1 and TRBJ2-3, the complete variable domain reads KAGVTQTPRYLIKTRGQQVTLSCSPISGHRSVSWYQQTPGQGLQFLFEYFSETQRNKGNFPGRFSGRQFSNSRSEMNVSTLELGDSALYLCASSPGLAGGSTDTQYFGPGTRLTVL.

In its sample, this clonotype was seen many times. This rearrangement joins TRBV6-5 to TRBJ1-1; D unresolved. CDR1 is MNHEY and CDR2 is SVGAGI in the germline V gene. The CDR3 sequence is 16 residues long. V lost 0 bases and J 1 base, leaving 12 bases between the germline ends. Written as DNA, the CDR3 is TGTGCCAGCAGTTACTCTCTTCTTTGGGAGAACACTGAAGCTTTCTTT. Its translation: CASSYSLLWENTEAFF.

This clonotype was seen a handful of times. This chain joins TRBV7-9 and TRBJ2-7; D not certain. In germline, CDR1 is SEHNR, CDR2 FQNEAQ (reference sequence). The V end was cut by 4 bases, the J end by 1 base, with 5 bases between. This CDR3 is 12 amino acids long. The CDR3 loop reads CASSSTSYEQYF. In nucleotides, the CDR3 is TGTGCCAGCAGCTCGACATCCTACGAGCAGTACTTC.

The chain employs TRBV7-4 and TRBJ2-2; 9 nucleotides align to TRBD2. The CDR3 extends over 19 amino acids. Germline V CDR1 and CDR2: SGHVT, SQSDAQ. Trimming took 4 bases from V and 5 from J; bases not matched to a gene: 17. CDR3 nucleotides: TGTGCCAGCAGCTCTCCCTGGGGGTATCTAGCGGGATCGACCGGGGAGCTGTTTTTT. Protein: CASSSPWGYLAGSTGELFF.

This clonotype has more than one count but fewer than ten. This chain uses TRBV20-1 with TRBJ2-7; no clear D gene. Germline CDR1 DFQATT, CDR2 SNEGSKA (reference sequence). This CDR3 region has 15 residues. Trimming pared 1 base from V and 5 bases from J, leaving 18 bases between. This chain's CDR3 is CSARAPPGFGDEQYF. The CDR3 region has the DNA TGCAGTGCTAGAGCCCCCCCCGGATTTGGGGACGAGCAGTACTTC.

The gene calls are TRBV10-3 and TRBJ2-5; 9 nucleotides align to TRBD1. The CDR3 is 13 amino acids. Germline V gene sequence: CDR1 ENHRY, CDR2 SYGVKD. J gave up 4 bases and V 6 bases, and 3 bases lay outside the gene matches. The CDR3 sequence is CAIRPGQGETQYF. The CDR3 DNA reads TGTGCCATCAGACCGGGACAGGGAGAGACCCAGTACTTC.

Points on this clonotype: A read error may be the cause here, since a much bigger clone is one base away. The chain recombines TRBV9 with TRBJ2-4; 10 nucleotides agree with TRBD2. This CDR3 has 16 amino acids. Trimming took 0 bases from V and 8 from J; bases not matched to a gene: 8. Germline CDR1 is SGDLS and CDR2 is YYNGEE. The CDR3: CASSVGLAGESDIQYF. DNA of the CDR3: TGTGCCAGCAGCGTAGGGCTAGCGGGAGAGTCGGACATTCAGTACTTC.

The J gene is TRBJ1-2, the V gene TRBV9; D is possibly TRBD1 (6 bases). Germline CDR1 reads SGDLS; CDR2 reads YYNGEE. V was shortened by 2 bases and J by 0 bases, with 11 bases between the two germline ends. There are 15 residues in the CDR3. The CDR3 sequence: CASSVTGTPNYGYTF. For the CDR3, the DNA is TGTGCCAGCAGCGTCACCGGGACACCTAACTATGGCTACACCTTC. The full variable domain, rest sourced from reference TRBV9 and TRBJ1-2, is DSGVTQTPKHLITATGQRVTLRCSPRSGDLSVYWYQQSLDQGLQFLIQYYNGEERAKGNILERFSAQQFPDLHSELNLSSLELGDSALYFCASSVTGTPNYGYTFGSGTRLTVV.

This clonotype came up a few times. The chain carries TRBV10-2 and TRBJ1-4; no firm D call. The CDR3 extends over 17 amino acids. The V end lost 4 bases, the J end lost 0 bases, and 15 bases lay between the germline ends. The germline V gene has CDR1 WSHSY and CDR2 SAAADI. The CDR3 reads CASSGPLTQATNEKLFF. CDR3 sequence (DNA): TGCGCCAGCAGTGGTCCTTTGACCCAAGCAACTAATGAAAAACTGTTTTTT.

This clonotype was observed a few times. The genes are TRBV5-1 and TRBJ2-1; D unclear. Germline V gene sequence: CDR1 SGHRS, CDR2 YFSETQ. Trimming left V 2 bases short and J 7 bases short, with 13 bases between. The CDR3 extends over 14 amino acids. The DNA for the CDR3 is TGCGCCAGCAGCTTTTCTCCAGTTAGGAATGAGCAGTTCTTC. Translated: CASSFSPVRNEQFF.

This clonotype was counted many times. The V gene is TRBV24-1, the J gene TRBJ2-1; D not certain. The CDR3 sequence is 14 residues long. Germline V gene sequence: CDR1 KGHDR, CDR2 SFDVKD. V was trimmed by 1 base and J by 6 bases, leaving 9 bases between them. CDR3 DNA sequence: TGTGCCACCAGTGATTTCGTCCAGGCCAATGAGCAGTTCTTC. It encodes CATSDFVQANEQFF.

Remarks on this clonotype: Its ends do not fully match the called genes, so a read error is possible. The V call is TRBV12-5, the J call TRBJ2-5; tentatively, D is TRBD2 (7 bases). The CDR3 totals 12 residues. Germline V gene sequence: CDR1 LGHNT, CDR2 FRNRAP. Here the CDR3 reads CASGPGGYLSHF. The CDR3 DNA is TGTGCTAGTGGACCGGGGGGCTACCTTTCTCACTTC.

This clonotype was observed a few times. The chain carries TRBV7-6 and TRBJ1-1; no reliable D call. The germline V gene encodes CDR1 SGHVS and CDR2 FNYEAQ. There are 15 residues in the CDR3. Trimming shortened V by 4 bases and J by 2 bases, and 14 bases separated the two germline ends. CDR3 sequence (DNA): TGTGCCAGCAGCTCAGGCGTACGAGGAAACACTGAAGCTTTCTTT. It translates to CASSSGVRGNTEAFF.

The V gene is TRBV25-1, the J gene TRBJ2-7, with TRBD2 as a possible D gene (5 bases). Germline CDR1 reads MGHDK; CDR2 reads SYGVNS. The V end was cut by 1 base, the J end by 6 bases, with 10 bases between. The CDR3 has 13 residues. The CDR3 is CASSEWYGVEQYF. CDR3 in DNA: TGTGCCAGCAGTGAATGGTACGGGGTCGAGCAGTACTTC.

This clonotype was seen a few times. CDR3 loop: CSARPGTTYYEQYF. In DNA form, the CDR3 reads TGCAGTGCTCGTCCCGGGACTACCTACTACGAGCAGTACTTC. The chain carries TRBV20-1 and TRBJ2-7, with 7 bases aligning to TRBD2. Germline V gives CDR1 DFQATT, CDR2 SNEGSKA (reference sequence). This CDR3 has 14 amino acids. Trimming cost V 5 bases and J 3 bases; bases outside gene matches: 10.

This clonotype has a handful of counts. CDR3 bases: TGTGCCAGCAGCAAGCGGACAGGGGACGCCGTAATCTCTGGAAACACCATATATTTT. It translates to CASSKRTGDAVISGNTIYF. V and J are TRBV7-2 and TRBJ1-3; 9 nucleotides line up with TRBD1. Germline lookup yields CDR1 SGHTA and CDR2 FQGNSA. The CDR3 runs 19 residues. The V and J ends lost 5 bases and 0 bases, in that order; junction bases with no gene match: 14.

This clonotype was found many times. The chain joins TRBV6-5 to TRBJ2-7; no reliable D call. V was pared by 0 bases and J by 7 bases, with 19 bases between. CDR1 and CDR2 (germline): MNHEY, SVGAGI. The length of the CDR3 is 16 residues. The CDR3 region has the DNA TGTGCCAGCAGTTACTCGGGTCGGCCCTACCCCGGAGAGCAGTACTTC. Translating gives CASSYSGRPYPGEQYF.

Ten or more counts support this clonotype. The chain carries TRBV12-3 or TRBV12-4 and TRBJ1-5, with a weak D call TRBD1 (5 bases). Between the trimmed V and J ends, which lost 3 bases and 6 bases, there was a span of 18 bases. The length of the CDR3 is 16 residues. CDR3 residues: CASSFGEGLVSQPQHF. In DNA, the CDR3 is TGTGCCAGCAGTTTTGGGGAGGGGTTGGTGAGTCAGCCCCAGCATTTT.

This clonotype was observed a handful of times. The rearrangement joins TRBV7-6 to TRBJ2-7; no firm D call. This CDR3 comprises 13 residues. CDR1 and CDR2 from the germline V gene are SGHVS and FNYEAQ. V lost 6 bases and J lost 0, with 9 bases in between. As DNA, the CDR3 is TGTGCCAGCAGGGCCCTTAGCTCCTACGAGCAGTACTTC. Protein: CASRALSSYEQYF.

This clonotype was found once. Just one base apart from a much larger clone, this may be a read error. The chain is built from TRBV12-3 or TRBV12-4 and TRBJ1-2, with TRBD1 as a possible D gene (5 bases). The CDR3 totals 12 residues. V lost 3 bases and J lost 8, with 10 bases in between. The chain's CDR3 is CASSFARAGYTF. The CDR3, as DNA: TGTGCCAGCAGTTTTGCCAGGGCAGGCTACACCTTC.

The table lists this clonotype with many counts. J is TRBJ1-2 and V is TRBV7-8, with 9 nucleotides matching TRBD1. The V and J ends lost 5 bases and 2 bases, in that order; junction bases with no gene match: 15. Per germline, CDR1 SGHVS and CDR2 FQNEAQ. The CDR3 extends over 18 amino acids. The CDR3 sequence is CASSHNVRDRALNYGYTF. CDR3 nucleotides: TGTGCCAGCAGCCACAACGTCCGGGACAGGGCTTTGAACTATGGCTACACCTTC. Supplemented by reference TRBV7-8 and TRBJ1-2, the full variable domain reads GAGVSQSPRYKVAKRGQDVALRCDPISGHVSLFWYQQALGQGPEFLTYFQNEAQLDKSGLPSDRFFAERPEGSVSTLKIQRTQQEDSAVYLCASSHNVRDRALNYGYTFGSGTRLTVV.

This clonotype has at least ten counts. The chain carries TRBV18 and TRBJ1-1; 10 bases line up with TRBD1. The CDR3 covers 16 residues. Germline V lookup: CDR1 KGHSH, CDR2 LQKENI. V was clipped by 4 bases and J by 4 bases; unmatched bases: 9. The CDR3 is CASSLTGTGEGTEAFF. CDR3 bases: TGTGCCAGCTCACTCACCGGGACAGGGGAAGGCACTGAAGCTTTCTTT.

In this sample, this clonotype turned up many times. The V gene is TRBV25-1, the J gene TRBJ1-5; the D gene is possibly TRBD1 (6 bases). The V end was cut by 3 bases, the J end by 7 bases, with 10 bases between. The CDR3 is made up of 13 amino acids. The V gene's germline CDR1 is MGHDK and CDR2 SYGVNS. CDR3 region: CASSEGGIQPQHF. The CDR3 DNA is TGTGCCAGCAGTGAGGGGGGCATCCAGCCCCAGCATTTT.

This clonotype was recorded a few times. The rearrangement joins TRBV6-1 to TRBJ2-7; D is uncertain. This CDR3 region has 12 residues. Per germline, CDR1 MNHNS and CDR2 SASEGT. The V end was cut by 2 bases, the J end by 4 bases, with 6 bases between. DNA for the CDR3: TGTGCCAGCAGTGAAACCGGTTACGAGCAGTACTTC. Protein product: CASSETGYEQYF.

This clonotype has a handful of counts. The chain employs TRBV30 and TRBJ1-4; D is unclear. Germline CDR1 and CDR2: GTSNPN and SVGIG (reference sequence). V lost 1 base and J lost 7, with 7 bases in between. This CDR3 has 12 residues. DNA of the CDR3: TGTGCCTGGAGTGGAGGACGTGAAAAACTGTTTTTT. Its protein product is CAWSGGREKLFF.

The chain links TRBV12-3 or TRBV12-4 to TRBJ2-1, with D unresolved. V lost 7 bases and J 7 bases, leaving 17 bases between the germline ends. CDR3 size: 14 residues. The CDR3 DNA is TGTGCCAGCACTAAGGCCGGCAGCAGAAATGAGCAGTTCTTC. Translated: CASTKAGSRNEQFF.